This T cell receptor beta chain was sequenced during a study of cytomegalovirus exposure and HLA in healthy donors. Study-wide results and limits: 164 TCR beta chains were listed as cytomegalovirus-associated.

As for this clone: What it binds is not known.

This CDR3 has 17 amino acids. Germline CDR1 SGHRS, CDR2 YFSETQ. J was trimmed by 2 bases and V by 4 bases; bases with no gene match: 8. The protocol was immunoSEQ multiplex PCR, while the TCRdb copy is restricted to in-frame clones and leaves out a portion. The sample includes more than 110,000 clones, about 95% of them seen just once. This sequence was found in a man aged 18 to 30 in good health and CMV-seropositive. What was sequenced was PBMCs. The V call is TRBV5-1, the J call TRBJ2-3, with TRBD2 matching 12 bases. The CDR3 spells CASSIRLAGVITDTQYF. In DNA, the CDR3 is TGCGCCAGCAGCATCCGACTAGCGGGAGTTATCACAGATACGCAGTATTTT.